Listed here is a single T cell receptor beta chain. Its antigen is as yet unknown. The record originates from a study of T cell responses to AZD1222 COVID-19 vaccine. Study-wide results and caveats: White British donors predominated, females outnumbered males, and clonal diversity was possibly underestimated. The breadth and depth of Spike-specific TCRs increased once two AZD1222 doses had been given. Within unmutated variant regions lay the reported targets of nearly half of spike-specific TCRs. Researchers took repertoire samples only after the peak T cell response had come.

Sequenced by immunoSEQ multiplex PCR; TCRdb stores in-frame clones only, minus some. The sample has 100,000 to 150,000 clones; 65% to 90% are singletons. The sequencing used peripheral blood, collected on day 0 of AZD1222 vaccination. The sequence was obtained from an adult in good health.

In DNA, the CDR3 is TGTGCCAGTGCAGGGACAGGGACATCAGAGACCCAGTACTTC. This sequence encodes CASAGTGTSETQYF. V gene TRBV19 combines with J gene TRBJ2-5; 9 nucleotides agree with TRBD1. Per the germline V gene, CDR1 is LNHDA and CDR2 is SQIVND (reference sequence). The CDR3 is made up of 14 amino acids. V lost 8 bases to trimming and J lost 4 bases; unmatched junction nucleotides: 8.